Below, 27 T cell receptor beta chains from the same sample are listed, as sequenced in a study of breast tumors, draining lymph nodes, adjacent tissues. Breast cancer patients provided tissue from their axillary draining lymph nodes. In TCRdb, the multiplex PCR reads were re-called with MiXCR into one record per CDR3 protein. The sample lists about 180,000 distinct CDR3 sequences, roughly 30% occurring once. The sequencing input was axillary lymph node tissue. These TCRs come from a female donor with breast cancer. Some clones in this sample may be carry-over from other donors' samples.

This clonotype has at least ten counts. The J gene is TRBJ1-4, the V gene TRBV5-1; no definite D call. This CDR3 region has 14 residues. Per germline, CDR1 SGHRS and CDR2 YFSETQ. V was clipped by 0 bases and J by 8 bases, with 11 bases between them. The CDR3 loop is CASSLGGVGEKLFF. The CDR3 coding sequence is TGCGCCAGCAGCTTGGGCGGGGTAGGCGAAAAACTGTTTTTT.

At least ten counts were recorded for this clonotype. The chain joins TRBV12-3 or TRBV12-4 to TRBJ2-2; 8 bases agree with TRBD1. The V and J ends lost 5 bases and 1 base, in that order; junction bases with no gene match: 6. The CDR3 has 16 residues. The CDR3 region is CASSPPGQVNTGELFF. The CDR3 bases are TGTGCCAGCAGTCCCCCGGGACAGGTGAACACCGGGGAGCTGTTTTTT.

Ten or more counts support this clonotype. The rearrangement links TRBV9 to TRBJ2-3; 10 bases are shared with TRBD2. Germline V gives CDR1 SGDLS, CDR2 YYNGEE. The CDR3 contains 15 residues. Unmatched junction bases numbered 1, after V lost 2 bases and J lost 1 base. CDR3 in DNA: TGTGCCAGCAGCGTCGGGACTAGCGGCACAGATACGCAGTATTTT. Protein sequence: CASSVGTSGTDTQYF.

Note on this clonotype: A read error may explain this, as a much larger clone is one base away. This chain joins TRBV9 and TRBJ1-5, with D possibly being TRBD1 (5 bases). The length of the CDR3 is 14 residues. In germline, CDR1 is SGDLS, CDR2 YYNGEE. The CDR3 region has the DNA TGTGCCAGCAGCGCGGGACTAACAAATCAGCCCCAGCCTTTT. It codes for CASSAGLTNQPQPF.

The chain carries TRBV20-1 and TRBJ2-2, with D perhaps TRBD2 (6 bases). With 4 bases removed from V and 5 bases from J, the gap between germline ends came to 11 bases. CDR1 DFQATT and CDR2 SNEGSKA come from the germline V gene (reference sequence). The CDR3 is 13 residues long. For the CDR3, the DNA is TGCAGTGCTACTCGGGAGTATACCGGGGAGCTGTTTTTT. Translated: CSATREYTGELFF.

Many counts were recorded for this clonotype. The gene calls are TRBV7-8 and TRBJ2-1, with a possible D match to TRBD1 (6 bases). The CDR3 consists of 16 residues. Trimming removed 1 base from V and 6 bases from J, with 16 bases in between. Germline V gene data show CDR1 as SGHVS and CDR2 as FQNEAQ. CDR3 protein: CASSLGNREFFNEQFF. Written as DNA, the CDR3 is TGTGCCAGCAGCTTAGGGAACAGGGAATTTTTCAATGAGCAGTTCTTC.

By share of the sample, this clonotype is medium-sized. The chain joins TRBV5-1 to TRBJ2-7, with a tentative D call TRBD1 (5 bases). The CDR3 is 12 residues long. The germline gives CDR1 SGHRS, CDR2 YFSETQ. Trimming removed 2 bases from V and 5 bases from J, with 8 bases in between. The CDR3 sequence is CASSLGADEQYF. In DNA form, the CDR3 reads TGCGCCAGCAGCTTAGGGGCAGACGAGCAGTACTTC.

This clonotype was counted many times. The rearrangement links TRBV7-8 to TRBJ2-7, with D possibly TRBD1 on 6 matching bases. The germline CDR1 and CDR2 sequences are SGHVS and FQNEAQ. V was clipped by 5 bases and J by 2 bases, with 10 bases between them. This CDR3 is 13 amino acids long. The CDR3 bases are TGTGCCAGCAGCGGGACAAACGCCTACGAGCAGTACTTC. This translates into CASSGTNAYEQYF.

At least ten counts were recorded for this clonotype. The chain joins TRBV20-1 to TRBJ2-1; 9 nucleotides align to TRBD1. This CDR3 is 13 amino acids long. V lost 6 bases, J lost 7 bases, and 7 bases stayed unmatched. Germline values: CDR1 DFQATT, CDR2 SNEGSKA (reference sequence). DNA of the CDR3: TGCAGTGCATCGGACAGGGGAAGGAATGAGCAGTTCTTC. Protein sequence: CSASDRGRNEQFF.

This chain joins TRBV20-1 and TRBJ2-5; D is tentatively TRBD1 or TRBD2 (5 bases each). Between the trimmed V and J ends, which lost 1 base and 4 bases, there was a span of 13 bases. The CDR3 spans 14 residues. CDR1 and CDR2 from the germline V gene are DFQATT and SNEGSKA (reference sequence). The CDR3 coding sequence is TGCAGTGCTAGAGGTGGGGGACGTCGAGAGACCCAGTACTTC. As protein: CSARGGGRRETQYF.

This chain connects TRBV20-1 to TRBJ2-3; 11 bases are shared with TRBD2. In germline, CDR1 is DFQATT, CDR2 SNEGSKA (reference sequence). This CDR3 has 18 amino acids. V gave up 2 bases and J gave up 2 bases; unmatched junction bases: 12. This CDR3 reads CSARTGLTSGGLTDTQYF. The CDR3 bases are TGCAGTGCTAGAACCGGCCTAACTAGCGGGGGACTCACAGATACGCAGTATTTT.

V gene TRBV20-1 combines with J gene TRBJ2-5, with 7 bases aligning to TRBD2. CDR3 length equals 15 residues. Germline CDR1 is DFQATT and CDR2 is SNEGSKA (reference sequence). The V segment lost 1 base and the J segment 5 bases; nucleotides outside the gene matches: 10. The CDR3 sequence: CSARGGGRGLETQYF. The CDR3 DNA reads TGCAGTGCTAGAGGGGGCGGGAGAGGCCTGGAGACCCAGTACTTC.

The V gene is TRBV19, the J gene TRBJ1-1; D gene uncertain. The germline CDR1 and CDR2 sequences are LNHDA and SQIVND (reference sequence). CDR3 length: 14 residues. The V and J ends lost 6 bases and 1 base respectively, with 12 bases between them. The CDR3 loop reads CASSTQGSNTEAFF. CDR3 bases: TGTGCCAGTAGCACCCAAGGTTCGAACACTGAAGCTTTCTTT.

V gene TRBV11-2 combines with J gene TRBJ2-6; perhaps TRBD1 as D (6 bases). Trimming cost V 4 bases and J 4 bases, with 14 bases left between them. Germline V gene data show CDR1 as SGHAT and CDR2 as FQNNGV. CDR3 size: 16 residues. The CDR3 sequence is CASSSDSGRGANVLTF. CDR3 nucleotide sequence: TGTGCCAGCAGCTCGGACAGTGGGCGGGGGGCCAACGTCCTGACTTTC.

This clonotype was observed many times. This rearrangement joins TRBV7-2 to TRBJ2-1, with D possibly matching TRBD2 (6 bases). Germline V gene data show CDR1 as SGHTA and CDR2 as FQGNSA. This CDR3 is built from 16 residues. V was clipped by 4 bases and J by 3 bases, with 16 bases between them. This CDR3 reads CASSSSGTYIYNEQFF. CDR3 nucleotides: TGTGCCAGCAGCTCCTCCGGGACTTATATCTACAATGAGCAGTTCTTC.

This clonotype has a handful of counts. A read error is possible here, since a much larger clone lies one base away. The chain recombines TRBV20-1 with TRBJ2-7, with TRBD1 matching over 9 bases. From germline, CDR1 is DFQATT and CDR2 SNEGSKA (reference sequence). The CDR3 contains 14 residues. CDR3 sequence: CSARRDRASSEQYF. The CDR3 bases are TGCAGTGCAAGAAGGGACAGGGCTTCCTCCGAGCAGTACTTC.

This clonotype came up a few times. The chain links TRBV20-1 to TRBJ2-7; D call uncertain. The CDR3 length is 17 residues. Germline V gene sequence: CDR1 DFQATT, CDR2 SNEGSKA (reference sequence). V was shortened by 0 bases and J by 4 bases, with 22 bases between the two germline ends. CDR3 in amino acids: CSARDWKGSSNLYEQYF. The DNA for the CDR3 is TGCAGTGCTAGAGATTGGAAGGGATCGTCGAACCTTTACGAGCAGTACTTC.

As concerns this clonotype: This CDR3 fails to terminate in the conserved phenylalanine or tryptophan, so it likely reflects a read error. No DNA is shown, since the ends of the CDR3 on it are uncertain; the CDR3 is the one TCRdb lists. V and J are TRBV6-6 and TRBJ1-6. CDR1 is MNHNY, CDR2 SVGAGI, per germline (reference sequence). Both ends counted, the CDR3 spans 17 residues. CDR3 sequence reads: CASSYSTSSGRGSPPHL.

This chain links TRBV2 with TRBJ2-3; 9 bases are a match to TRBD2. J gave up 1 base and V 3 bases, and 8 bases lay outside the gene matches. This CDR3 has 17 amino acids. The germline gives CDR1 SNHLY, CDR2 FYNNEI. The CDR3 DNA sequence: TGTGCCAGCAGTGATCTTCCGGCTAGCGGGGGCACAGATACGCAGTATTTT. It encodes CASSDLPASGGTDTQYF.

To note about this clonotype: This sequence may be a read error, since a much larger clone differs from it by one base. The chain has TRBV12-3 or TRBV12-4 and TRBJ1-3; unclear D gene. The CDR3 is made up of 13 amino acids. The CDR3 loop is CASSLAVGNAIYF. In DNA, the CDR3 is TGTGCCAGCAGTTTAGCGGTGGGAAACGCCATATATTTT.

Ten or more counts support this clonotype. This chain links TRBV7-3 with TRBJ2-1; the D gene is possibly TRBD1 (5 bases). The V and J ends lost 5 bases and 6 bases respectively, with 17 bases between them. The CDR3 consists of 15 residues. Per the germline V gene, CDR1 is SGHTA and CDR2 is FQGTGA. The CDR3 region is CASSPVGERGNEQFF. DNA of the CDR3: TGTGCCAGCAGCCCTGTTGGGGAAAGGGGCAATGAGCAGTTCTTC.

This clonotype was counted at least ten times. A read error may account for a junction end that differs from germline. The rearrangement links TRBV7-9 to TRBJ2-3; D is tentatively TRBD1 or TRBD2 (5 bases each). The V gene's germline CDR1 is SEHNR and CDR2 FQNEAQ (reference sequence). The CDR3 sequence is 14 residues long. The CDR3 DNA sequence: TGTGCCAGCAACCTGAGAGGGGTCACAGATGCGCAGTATTTT. This translates into CASNLRGVTDAQYF.

This clonotype was detected many times. The J gene is TRBJ2-7, the V gene TRBV20-1, with unresolved D. Germline loops: CDR1 DFQATT, CDR2 SNEGSKA (reference sequence). CDR3 size: 11 residues. V lost 5 bases and J lost 1, with 6 bases in between. The CDR3 sequence: CSAGQSYEQYF. The CDR3 coding sequence is TGCAGTGCTGGGCAGTCCTACGAGCAGTACTTC.

This clonotype was detected many times. The rearrangement links TRBV20-1 to TRBJ1-4, with TRBD1 matching 7 bases. Unmatched junction bases numbered 12, after V lost 6 bases and J lost 5 bases. Germline assignment: CDR1 DFQATT and CDR2 SNEGSKA (reference sequence). This CDR3 region has 15 residues. CDR3 coding DNA: TGCAGTGCCACCGAGACCGGGACAGACAATGAAAAACTGTTTTTT. It translates to CSATETGTDNEKLFF.

This clonotype was counted ten times or more. The CDR3 coding sequence is TGTGCCAGCAGCGCACAGGGGGCCGACACCGGGGAGCTGTTTTTT. Protein product: CASSAQGADTGELFF. The rearrangement links TRBV7-9 to TRBJ2-2, with 9 bases identical to TRBD1. Unmatched junction bases numbered 4, after V lost 5 bases and J lost 3 bases. Germline V gives CDR1 SEHNR, CDR2 FQNEAQ (reference sequence). CDR3 length equals 15 residues.

The count of this clonotype is one. The rearrangement joins TRBV5-1 to TRBJ1-5; a possible D gene is TRBD1 (5 bases). With the DNA end fitting TRBJ1-6 better, the J assignment may be wrong. The germline V gene has CDR1 SGHRS and CDR2 YFSETQ. The CDR3 runs 16 residues. The DNA for the CDR3 is TGCGCCAGCAGCCGGAACCCGGGACGGGCGAATTCACCCCTCCACTTT. Amino acids: CASSRNPGRANSPLHF.

This clonotype was counted many times. The chain carries TRBV20-1 and TRBJ2-7, with 7 bases lining up with TRBD2. CDR3 size: 14 residues. V was pared by 1 base and J by 3 bases, with 6 bases of the junction left unmatched. CDR1 and CDR2 from the germline V gene are DFQATT and SNEGSKA (reference sequence). DNA for the CDR3: TGCAGTGCTAGAGCCCCTAGCGGAATCTACGAGCAGTACTTC. Its translation: CSARAPSGIYEQYF.